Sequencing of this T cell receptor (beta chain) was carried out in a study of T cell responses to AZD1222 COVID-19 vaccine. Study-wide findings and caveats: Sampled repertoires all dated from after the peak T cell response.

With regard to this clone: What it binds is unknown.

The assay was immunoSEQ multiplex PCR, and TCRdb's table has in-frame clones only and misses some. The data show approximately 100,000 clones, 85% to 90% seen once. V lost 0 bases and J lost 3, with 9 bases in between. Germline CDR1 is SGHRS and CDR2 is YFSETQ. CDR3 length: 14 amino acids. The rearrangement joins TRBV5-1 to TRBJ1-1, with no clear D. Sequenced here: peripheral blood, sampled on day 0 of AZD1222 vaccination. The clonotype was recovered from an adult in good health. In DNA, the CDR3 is TGCGCCAGCAGCTTGGTTATGAGCGACACTGAAGCTTTCTTT. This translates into CASSLVMSDTEAFF.